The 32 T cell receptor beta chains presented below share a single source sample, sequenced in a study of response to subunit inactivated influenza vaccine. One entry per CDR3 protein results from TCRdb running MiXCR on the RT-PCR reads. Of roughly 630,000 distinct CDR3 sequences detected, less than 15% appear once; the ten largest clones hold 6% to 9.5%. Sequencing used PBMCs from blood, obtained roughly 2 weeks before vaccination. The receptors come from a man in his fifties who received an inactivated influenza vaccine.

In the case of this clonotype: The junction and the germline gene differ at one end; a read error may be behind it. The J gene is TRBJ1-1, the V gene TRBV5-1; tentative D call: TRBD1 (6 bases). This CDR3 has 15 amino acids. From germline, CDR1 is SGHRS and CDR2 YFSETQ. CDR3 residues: CASNLETGKNTEAFF. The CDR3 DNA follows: TGCGCCAGCAACTTGGAGACAGGAAAAAACACTGAAGCTTTCTTT.

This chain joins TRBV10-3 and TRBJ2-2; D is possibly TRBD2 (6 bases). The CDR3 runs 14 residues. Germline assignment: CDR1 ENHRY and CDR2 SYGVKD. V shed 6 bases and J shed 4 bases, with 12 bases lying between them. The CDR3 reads CAISRDLITGELFF. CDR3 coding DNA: TGTGCCATCAGCCGGGACTTAATCACCGGGGAGCTGTTTTTT.

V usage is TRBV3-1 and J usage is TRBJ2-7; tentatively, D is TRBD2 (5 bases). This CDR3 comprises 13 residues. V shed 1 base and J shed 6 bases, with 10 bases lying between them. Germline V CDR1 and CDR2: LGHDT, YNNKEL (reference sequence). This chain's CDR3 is CASSQGRGLEQYF. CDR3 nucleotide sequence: TGTGCCAGCAGCCAAGGTCGAGGGCTCGAGCAGTACTTC.

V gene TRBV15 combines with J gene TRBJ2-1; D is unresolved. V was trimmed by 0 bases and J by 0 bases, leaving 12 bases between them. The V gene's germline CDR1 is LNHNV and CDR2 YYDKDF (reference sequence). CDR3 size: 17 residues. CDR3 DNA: TGTGCCACCAGCAGAGATCGAGTCAGGAGCTCCTACAATGAGCAGTTCTTC. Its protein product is CATSRDRVRSSYNEQFF.

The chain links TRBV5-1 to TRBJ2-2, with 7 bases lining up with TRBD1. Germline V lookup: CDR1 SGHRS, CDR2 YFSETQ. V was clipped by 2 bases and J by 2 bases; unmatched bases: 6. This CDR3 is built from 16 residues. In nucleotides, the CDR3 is TGCGCCAGCAGCTTCGCTGGGACAGCTAACACCGGGGAGCTGTTTTTT. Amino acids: CASSFAGTANTGELFF.

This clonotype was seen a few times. The CDR3 bases are TGTGCCAGCAGCTTAGCGGGGGGGGCCCAAGGTGAGCAGTTCTTC. This encodes CASSLAGGAQGEQFF. J is TRBJ2-1 and V is TRBV7-2, with a weak D call TRBD2 (7 bases). The germline gives CDR1 SGHTA, CDR2 FQGNSA. The CDR3 loop spans 15 amino acids. Trimming took off 0 bases at V and 9 bases at J, with 15 bases between the two ends.

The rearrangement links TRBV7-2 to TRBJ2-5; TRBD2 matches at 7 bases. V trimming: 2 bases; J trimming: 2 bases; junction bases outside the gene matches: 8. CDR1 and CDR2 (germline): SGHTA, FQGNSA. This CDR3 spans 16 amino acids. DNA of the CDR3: TGTGCCAGCAGCTTAACGGCAGGACTAGGTCAAGAGACCCAGTACTTC. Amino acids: CASSLTAGLGQETQYF.

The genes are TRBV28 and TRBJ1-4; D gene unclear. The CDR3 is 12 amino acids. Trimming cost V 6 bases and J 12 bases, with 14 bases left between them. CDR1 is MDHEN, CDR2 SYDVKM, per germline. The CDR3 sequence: CASRDGPVELFF. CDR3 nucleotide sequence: TGTGCCAGCAGAGACGGACCGGTGGAACTGTTTTTT.

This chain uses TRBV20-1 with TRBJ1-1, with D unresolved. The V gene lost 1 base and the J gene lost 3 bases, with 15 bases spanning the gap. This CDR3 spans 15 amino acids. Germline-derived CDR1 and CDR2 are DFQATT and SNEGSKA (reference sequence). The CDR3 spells CSARVSGVGYTEAFF. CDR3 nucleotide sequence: TGCAGTGCTAGAGTATCAGGCGTGGGATACACTGAAGCTTTCTTT.

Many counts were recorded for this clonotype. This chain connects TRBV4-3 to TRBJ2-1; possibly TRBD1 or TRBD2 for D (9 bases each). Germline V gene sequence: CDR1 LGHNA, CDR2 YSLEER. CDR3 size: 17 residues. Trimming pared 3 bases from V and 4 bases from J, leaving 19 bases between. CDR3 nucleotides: TGCGCCAGCAGCCATCACCTAGCGGGACAGGGTTACAATGAGCAGTTCTTC. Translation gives CASSHHLAGQGYNEQFF.

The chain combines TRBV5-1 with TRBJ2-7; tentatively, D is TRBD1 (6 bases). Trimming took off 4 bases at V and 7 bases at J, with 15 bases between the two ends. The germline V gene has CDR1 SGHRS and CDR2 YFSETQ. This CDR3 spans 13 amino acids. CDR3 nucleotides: TGCGCCAGCAGCCCCGAAGGACAGTATGAGCAGTACTTC. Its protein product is CASSPEGQYEQYF.

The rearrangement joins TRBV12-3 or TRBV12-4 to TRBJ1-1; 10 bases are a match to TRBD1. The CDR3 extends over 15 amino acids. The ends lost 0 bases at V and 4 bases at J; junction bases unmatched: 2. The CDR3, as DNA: TGTGCCAGCAGTTTAGCGGGACAGGGGAGCACTGAAGCTTTCTTT. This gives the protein CASSLAGQGSTEAFF.

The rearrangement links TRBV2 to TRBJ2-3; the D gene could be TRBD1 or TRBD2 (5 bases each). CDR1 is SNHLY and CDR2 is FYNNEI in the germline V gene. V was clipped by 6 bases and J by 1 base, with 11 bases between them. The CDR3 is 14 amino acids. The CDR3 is CASRGDSRTDTQYF. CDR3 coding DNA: TGTGCCAGCAGGGGGGATTCACGCACAGATACGCAGTATTTT.

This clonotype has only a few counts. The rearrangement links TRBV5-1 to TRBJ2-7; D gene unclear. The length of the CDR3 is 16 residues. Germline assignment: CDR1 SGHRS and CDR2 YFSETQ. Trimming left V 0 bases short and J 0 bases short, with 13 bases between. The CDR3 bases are TGCGCCAGCAGCTTGGTAGGCCTAACCAACTCCTACGAGCAGTACTTC. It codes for CASSLVGLTNSYEQYF.

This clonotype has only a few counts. The chain's CDR3 is CASSSGLEWYF. CDR3 nucleotides: TGTGCCAGCAGTTCGGGACTAGAATGGTACTTC. The V gene is TRBV6-2 or TRBV6-3, the J gene TRBJ2-7, with 8 bases lining up with TRBD2. The CDR3 is 11 residues long. J was trimmed by 12 bases and V by 4 bases; bases with no gene match: 5. CDR1 and CDR2 from the germline V gene are MNHEY and SVGEGT.

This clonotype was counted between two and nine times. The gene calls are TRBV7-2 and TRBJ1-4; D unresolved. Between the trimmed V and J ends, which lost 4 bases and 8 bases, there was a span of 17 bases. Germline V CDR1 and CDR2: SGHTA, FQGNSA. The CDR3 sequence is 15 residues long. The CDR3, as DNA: TGTGCCAGCAGCTCCGTCTGGGGTATTGGGGAAAAACTGTTTTTT. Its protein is CASSSVWGIGEKLFF.

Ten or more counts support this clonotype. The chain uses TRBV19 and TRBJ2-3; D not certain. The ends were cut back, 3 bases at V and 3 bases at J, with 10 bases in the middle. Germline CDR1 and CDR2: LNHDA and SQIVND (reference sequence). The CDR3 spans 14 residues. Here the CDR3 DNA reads TGTGCCAGTAGTATCCGTGGCTGGACAGATACGCAGTATTTT. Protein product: CASSIRGWTDTQYF.

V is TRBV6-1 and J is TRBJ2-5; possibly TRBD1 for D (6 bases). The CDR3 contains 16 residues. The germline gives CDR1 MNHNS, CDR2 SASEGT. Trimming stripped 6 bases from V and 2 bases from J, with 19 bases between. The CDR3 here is CASSWGTGYRQETQYF. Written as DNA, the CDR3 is TGTGCCAGCAGCTGGGGAACAGGGTATAGGCAAGAGACCCAGTACTTC.

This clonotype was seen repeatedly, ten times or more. The CDR3 nucleotides read TGTGCCAGCAGCCAAGGGGCGAAAGAGACCCAGTACTTC. Its protein is CASSQGAKETQYF. The chain carries TRBV14 and TRBJ2-5, with D hard to call. V was shortened by 1 base and J by 3 bases, with 6 bases between the two germline ends. The CDR3 loop spans 13 amino acids. Per the germline V gene, CDR1 is SGHDN and CDR2 is FVKESK.

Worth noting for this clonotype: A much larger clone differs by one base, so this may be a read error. This CDR3 is CSARQQNTEAFF. The CDR3 nucleotides are TGCAGTGCTAGACAGCAGAACACTGAAGCTTTCTTT. This chain joins TRBV20-1 and TRBJ1-1; D unclear. V lost 2 bases and J 1 base, leaving 5 bases between the germline ends. The germline gives CDR1 DFQATT, CDR2 SNEGSKA (reference sequence). The CDR3 extends over 12 amino acids.

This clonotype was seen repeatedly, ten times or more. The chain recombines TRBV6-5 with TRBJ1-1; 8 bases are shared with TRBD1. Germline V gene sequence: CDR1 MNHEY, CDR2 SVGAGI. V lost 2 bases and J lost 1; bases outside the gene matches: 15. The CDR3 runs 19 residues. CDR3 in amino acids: CASSYHLAGGLGPNTEAFF. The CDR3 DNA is TGTGCCAGCAGTTACCACTTGGCAGGGGGCTTAGGACCGAACACTGAAGCTTTCTTT.

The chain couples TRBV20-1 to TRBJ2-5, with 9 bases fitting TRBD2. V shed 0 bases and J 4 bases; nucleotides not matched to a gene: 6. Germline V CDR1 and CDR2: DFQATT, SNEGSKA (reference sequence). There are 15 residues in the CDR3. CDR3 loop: CSARDGAGGPETQYF. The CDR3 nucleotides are TGCAGTGCTAGAGATGGGGCGGGAGGGCCAGAGACCCAGTACTTC.

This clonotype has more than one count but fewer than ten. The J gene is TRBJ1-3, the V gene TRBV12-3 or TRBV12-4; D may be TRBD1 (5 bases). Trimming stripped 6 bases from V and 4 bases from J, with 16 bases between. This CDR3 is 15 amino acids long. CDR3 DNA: TGTGCCAGCAGCCTCCGGGGGGTTAAGGGAAACACCATATATTTT. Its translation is CASSLRGVKGNTIYF.

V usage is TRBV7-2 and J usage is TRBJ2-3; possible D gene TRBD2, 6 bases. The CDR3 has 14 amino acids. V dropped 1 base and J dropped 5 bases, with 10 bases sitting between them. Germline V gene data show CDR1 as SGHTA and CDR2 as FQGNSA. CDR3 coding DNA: TGTGCCAGCAGCTTAGGGCGGGGATTAGATACGCAGTATTTT. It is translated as CASSLGRGLDTQYF.

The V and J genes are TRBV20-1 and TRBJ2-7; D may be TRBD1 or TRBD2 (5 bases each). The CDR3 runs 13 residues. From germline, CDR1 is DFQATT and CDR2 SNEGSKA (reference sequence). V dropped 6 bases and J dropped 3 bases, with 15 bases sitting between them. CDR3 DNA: TGCAGTGCGAGGGGTCTACTCGACTACGAGCAGTACTTC. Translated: CSARGLLDYEQYF.

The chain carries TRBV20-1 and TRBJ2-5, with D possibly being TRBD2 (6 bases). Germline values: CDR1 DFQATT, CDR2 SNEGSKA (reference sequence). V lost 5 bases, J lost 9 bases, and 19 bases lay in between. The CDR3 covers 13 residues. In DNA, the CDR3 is TGCAGTGCTTTGGGACTGGCCCAAGGGTCCCAGTACTTC. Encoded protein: CSALGLAQGSQYF.

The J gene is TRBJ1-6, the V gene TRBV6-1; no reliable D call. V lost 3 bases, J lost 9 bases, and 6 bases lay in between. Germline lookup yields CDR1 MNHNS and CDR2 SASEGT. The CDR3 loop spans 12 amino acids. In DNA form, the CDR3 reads TGTGCCAGCAGTGATGTGAGTTCACCCCTCCACTTT. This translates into CASSDVSSPLHF.

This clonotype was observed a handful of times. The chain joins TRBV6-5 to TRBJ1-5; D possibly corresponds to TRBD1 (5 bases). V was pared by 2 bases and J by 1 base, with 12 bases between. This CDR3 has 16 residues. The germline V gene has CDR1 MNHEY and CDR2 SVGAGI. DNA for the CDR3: TGTGCCAGCAGTTACGGGGGTCGGTGGAGCAATCAGCCCCAGCATTTT. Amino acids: CASSYGGRWSNQPQHF.

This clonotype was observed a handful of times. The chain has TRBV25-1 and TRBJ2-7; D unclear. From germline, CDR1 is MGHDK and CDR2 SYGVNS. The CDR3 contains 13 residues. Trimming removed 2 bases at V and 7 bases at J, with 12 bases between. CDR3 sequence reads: CASSEPGSREQYF. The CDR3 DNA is TGTGCCAGCAGTGAACCCGGCAGTAGGGAGCAGTACTTC.

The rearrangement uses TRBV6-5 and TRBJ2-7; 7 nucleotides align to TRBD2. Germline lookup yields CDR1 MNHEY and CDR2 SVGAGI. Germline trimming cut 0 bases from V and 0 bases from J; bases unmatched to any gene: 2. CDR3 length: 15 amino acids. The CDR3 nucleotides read TGTGCCAGCAGTTACTCGGGCGGGGGCTCCTACGAGCAGTACTTC. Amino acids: CASSYSGGGSYEQYF.

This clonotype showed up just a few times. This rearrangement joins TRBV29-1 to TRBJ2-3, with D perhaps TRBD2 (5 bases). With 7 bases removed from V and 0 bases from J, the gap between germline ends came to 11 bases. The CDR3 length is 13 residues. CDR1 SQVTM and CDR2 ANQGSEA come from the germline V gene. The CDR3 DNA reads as TGCAGCGGTACTCCTAGCAGCACAGATACGCAGTATTTT. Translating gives CSGTPSSTDTQYF.

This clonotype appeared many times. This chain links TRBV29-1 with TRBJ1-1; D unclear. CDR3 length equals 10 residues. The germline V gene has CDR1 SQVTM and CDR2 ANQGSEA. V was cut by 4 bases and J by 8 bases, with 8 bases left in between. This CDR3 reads CSVGAAEAFF. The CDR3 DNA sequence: TGCAGCGTTGGGGCCGCGGAAGCTTTCTTT.